The 3 T cell receptor beta chains below come from one sample, sequenced in a study of blood T cell repertoires in COVID-19. Produced via immunoSEQ multiplex PCR; TCRdb's table is partial and in-frame only. The table has some 260,000 clones, approximately 79% seen once. Sequenced sample: peripheral blood. The source of these receptors is a woman in her thirties or forties with active or convalescent COVID-19.

The chain employs TRBV6-5 and TRBJ2-5; 7 bases fit TRBD2. With V trimmed by 0 bases and J by 5 bases, 6 bases remained unmatched. Germline CDR1 and CDR2: MNHEY and SVGAGI. The CDR3 totals 15 residues. The CDR3 region has the DNA TGTGCCAGCAGTTACTCGGCCGGGGGGAGGGAGACCCAGTACTTC. It codes for CASSYSAGGRETQYF.

The chain couples TRBV6-1 to TRBJ1-3; D is possibly TRBD1 (5 bases). The CDR3 covers 14 residues. Germline CDR1 and CDR2: MNHNS and SASEGT. V was shortened by 3 bases and J by 3 bases, with 9 bases between the two germline ends. The CDR3 sequence: CASSERGFGNTIYF. Written as DNA, the CDR3 is TGTGCCAGCAGTGAGCGGGGCTTTGGAAACACCATATATTTT.

The chain joins TRBV16 to TRBJ1-5; 7 nucleotides line up with TRBD1. The CDR3 is 16 amino acids. CDR1 KGHSY and CDR2 FQNENV come from the germline V gene. With 1 base clipped from V and 4 bases from J, the junction kept 7 bases outside the gene matches. The CDR3 here is CASSQYKTGRNQPQHF. Written as DNA, the CDR3 is TGTGCCAGCAGCCAATATAAGACAGGGAGAAATCAGCCCCAGCATTTT.